A single sample gave rise to the 19 T cell receptor beta chains below, sequenced in a study of beta chain features in type 1 diabetes. Findings of the study overall: Significant though moderate, a shortening of TCRB CDR3s appeared in all four CD4+ subsets of Type 1 diabetes patients.

These receptors are not linked to any known antigen. All of the isolated RNA was reverse transcribed, so expressed TCRB transcripts were sequenced. Only in-frame clones appear in the TCRdb table, and some are missing; sequencing was by immunoSEQ multiplex PCR. Here the sample spans about 280,000 clones, over 14% being singletons. Sequencing was done on a sample of naive CD4+ T cells from blood. These receptors originate from a man in his late teens or twenties with type 1 diabetes.

The rearrangement joins TRBV5-1 to TRBJ1-1, with D unresolved. The CDR3 length is 13 residues. Per germline, CDR1 SGHRS and CDR2 YFSETQ. Trimming shortened V by 0 bases and J by 0 bases, and 3 bases separated the two germline ends. The CDR3 loop is CASSLGVNTEAFF. CDR3 sequence (DNA): TGCGCCAGCAGCTTGGGAGTGAACACTGAAGCTTTCTTT.

The chain is built from TRBV9 and TRBJ2-5; 10 positions match TRBD2. This CDR3 has 17 amino acids. V gave up 0 bases and J gave up 5 bases; unmatched junction bases: 10. CDR1 is SGDLS, CDR2 YYNGEE, per germline. CDR3 in amino acids: CASSVGASGSSGETQYF. Here the CDR3 DNA reads TGTGCCAGCAGCGTAGGCGCTAGCGGGAGTTCGGGGGAGACCCAGTACTTC.

The genes are TRBV27 and TRBJ2-7, with a weak D call TRBD2 (6 bases). The CDR3 runs to 15 residues. Germline V CDR1 and CDR2: MNHEY, SMNVEV (reference sequence). Trimming stripped 3 bases from V and 2 bases from J, with 14 bases between. This chain's CDR3 is CASSFVGGQAYEQYF. CDR3 in DNA: TGTGCCAGCAGTTTCGTGGGAGGCCAAGCCTACGAGCAGTACTTC.

A few counts support this clone. This sequence joins TRBV29-1 and TRBJ2-5; weak D call: TRBD2 (5 bases). V was pared by 4 bases and J by 5 bases, with 17 bases between. The CDR3 is made up of 14 amino acids. Germline loops: CDR1 SQVTM, CDR2 ANQGSEA. CDR3 residues: CSVALHGVGETQYF. The CDR3 DNA is TGCAGCGTTGCCCTCCACGGGGTAGGTGAGACCCAGTACTTC.

The V gene is TRBV6-5, the J gene TRBJ2-7; 8 nucleotides agree with TRBD2. V shed 2 bases and J 5 bases; nucleotides not matched to a gene: 8. The CDR3 consists of 15 residues. The germline V gene encodes CDR1 MNHEY and CDR2 SVGAGI. CDR3 DNA: TGTGCCAGCAGTTACCAGCCGGGAGGGGCGGACGAGCAGTACTTC. Amino acid sequence: CASSYQPGGADEQYF.

The chain has TRBV2 and TRBJ2-1; D is undetermined. Between the trimmed V and J ends, which lost 7 bases and 5 bases, there was a span of 12 bases. CDR3 size: 13 residues. CDR1 and CDR2 from the germline V gene are SNHLY and FYNNEI. For the CDR3, the DNA is TGTGCCAGCATCCCAGGCTATGACAATGAGCAGTTCTTC. It codes for CASIPGYDNEQFF.

CDR3 sequence (DNA): TGTGCCAGCAGAGGAGCAGGGTCCGGGGCCAACGTCCTGACTTTC. Amino acid sequence: CASRGAGSGANVLTF. V gene TRBV6-1 combines with J gene TRBJ2-6; TRBD1 might be the D (5 bases). The CDR3 has 15 amino acids. Between the trimmed V and J ends, which lost 6 bases and 4 bases, there was a span of 13 bases. CDR1 and CDR2 from the germline V gene are MNHNS and SASEGT.

In regard to this clone: At the DNA level, this CDR3 is encoded by other sequences in the same sample as well. V gene TRBV28 combines with J gene TRBJ2-3; 10 nucleotides match TRBD2. The J segment lost 3 bases and the V segment lost 8 bases, leaving 2 bases of the junction unmatched. There are 13 residues in the CDR3. In germline, CDR1 is MDHEN, CDR2 SYDVKM. CDR3: CASVAGGTDTQYF. The CDR3 nucleotides are TGTGCCAGCGTAGCGGGGGGAACAGATACGCAGTATTTT.

This clone was seen only a few times. The chain combines TRBV19 with TRBJ1-2; the D gene is possibly TRBD1 (6 bases). CDR3 length: 13 residues. With 8 bases removed from V and 4 bases from J, the gap between germline ends came to 14 bases. Germline assignment: CDR1 LNHDA and CDR2 SQIVND (reference sequence). The CDR3 region is CASQTGTSYGYTF. For the CDR3, the DNA is TGTGCCAGTCAGACAGGCACTAGCTATGGCTACACCTTC.

This chain joins TRBV28 and TRBJ2-7; possibly TRBD1 for D (5 bases). V lost 0 bases and J 2 bases, leaving 14 bases between the germline ends. This CDR3 is built from 16 residues. The germline CDR1 and CDR2 sequences are MDHEN and SYDVKM. The CDR3 DNA is TGTGCCAGCAGTTTATGGTTTGGTCGCAGGGCCTACGAGCAGTACTTC. This sequence encodes CASSLWFGRRAYEQYF.

This clone was seen only a few times. The chain employs TRBV7-2 and TRBJ2-3; D remains ambiguous. The V end lost 4 bases, the J end lost 0 bases, and 8 bases lay between the germline ends. The CDR3 covers 14 residues. Germline V lookup: CDR1 SGHTA, CDR2 FQGNSA. The CDR3 nucleotides are TGTGCCAGCAGCTCCGACACAAGCACAGATACGCAGTATTTT. Its protein is CASSSDTSTDTQYF. Full variable domain (remainder filled in from reference TRBV7-2 and TRBJ2-3): GAGVSQSPSNKVTEKGKDVELRCDPISGHTALYWYRQSLGQGLEFLIYFQGNSAPDKSGLPSDRFSAERTGGSVSTLTIQRTQQEDSAVYLCASSSDTSTDTQYFGPGTRLTVL.

In this sample, this clone turned up a few times. V gene TRBV6-5 combines with J gene TRBJ2-5, with D possibly TRBD2 on 6 matching bases. Germline CDR1 reads MNHEY; CDR2 reads SVGAGI. This CDR3 has 14 amino acids. The ends were cut back, 4 bases at V and 7 bases at J, with 16 bases in the middle. CDR3 in DNA: TGTGCCAGCAGTTCTGGGGGGAGCTCCAGGACCCAGTACTTC. It translates to CASSSGGSSRTQYF.

This clone was seen more than once but under ten times. The chain uses TRBV4-1 and TRBJ2-7; 7 bases line up with TRBD1. Trimming removed 3 bases from V and 3 bases from J; junction bases left unmatched: 11. Germline V gives CDR1 MGHRA, CDR2 YSYEKL. The CDR3 sequence is 16 residues long. The CDR3 reads CASSHTLQGKYYEQYF. The DNA of the CDR3 is TGCGCCAGCAGCCACACACTACAGGGGAAGTACTACGAGCAGTACTTC.

This clone was counted only a few times. This sequence joins TRBV23-1 and TRBJ1-1; perhaps TRBD1 as D (5 bases). Being an ORF, TRBV23-1 has a function that is uncertain. V dropped 2 bases and J dropped 5 bases, with 18 bases sitting between them. This CDR3 contains 16 residues. The CDR3 DNA reads as TGCGCCAGCAGTCAACCCAGGGTTTTCTCTGGGACTGAAGCTTTCTTT. Protein product: CASSQPRVFSGTEAFF.

This sequence joins TRBV30 and TRBJ2-1; tentatively, D is TRBD2 (6 bases). Per the germline V gene, CDR1 is GTSNPN and CDR2 is SVGIG (reference sequence). V dropped 1 base and J dropped 5 bases, with 9 bases sitting between them. This CDR3 region has 13 residues. CDR3: CAWSGGVHNEQFF. CDR3 in DNA: TGTGCCTGGAGTGGGGGGGTTCACAATGAGCAGTTCTTC.

J is TRBJ2-3 and V is TRBV11-2; D unresolved. The CDR3 is 13 residues long. V was clipped by 3 bases and J by 4 bases, with 8 bases between them. CDR1 SGHAT and CDR2 FQNNGV come from the germline V gene. CDR3 nucleotide sequence: TGTGCCAGCAGCTTCCGCGGCCCAGATACGCAGTATTTT. Amino acid sequence: CASSFRGPDTQYF.

This clone was picked up a small number of times. V usage is TRBV7-7 and J usage is TRBJ2-1, with 8 nucleotides matching TRBD2. CDR1 is SSHAT and CDR2 is FNYEAQ in the germline V gene (reference sequence). The junction had 14 bases not matched to a gene; V was cut back by 8 bases and J by 8 bases. The CDR3 has 15 residues. The CDR3 DNA sequence: TGTGCCAGCGCTCTCGGGGGGGGGCCATTTGATGAGCAGTTCTTC. Protein product: CASALGGGPFDEQFF.

V and J are TRBV30 and TRBJ2-7; a weak D match, TRBD1 (6 bases). Trimming removed 4 bases at V and 4 bases at J, with 14 bases between. The CDR3 has 13 residues. Germline CDR1 reads GTSNPN; CDR2 reads SVGIG (reference sequence). DNA for the CDR3: TGTGCCTGGACCCCGGGACATTCATACGAGCAGTACTTC. Amino acid sequence: CAWTPGHSYEQYF.

The table lists this clone with a few counts. The gene calls are TRBV11-3 and TRBJ2-3; the D is unclear. The germline gives CDR1 SGHNT, CDR2 YENEEA. The CDR3 has 14 amino acids. V was trimmed by 1 base and J by 3 bases, leaving 8 bases between them. The CDR3 region has the DNA TGTGCCAGCAGCTTAGGGTTTCAGACAGATACGCAGTATTTT. Amino acids: CASSLGFQTDTQYF.